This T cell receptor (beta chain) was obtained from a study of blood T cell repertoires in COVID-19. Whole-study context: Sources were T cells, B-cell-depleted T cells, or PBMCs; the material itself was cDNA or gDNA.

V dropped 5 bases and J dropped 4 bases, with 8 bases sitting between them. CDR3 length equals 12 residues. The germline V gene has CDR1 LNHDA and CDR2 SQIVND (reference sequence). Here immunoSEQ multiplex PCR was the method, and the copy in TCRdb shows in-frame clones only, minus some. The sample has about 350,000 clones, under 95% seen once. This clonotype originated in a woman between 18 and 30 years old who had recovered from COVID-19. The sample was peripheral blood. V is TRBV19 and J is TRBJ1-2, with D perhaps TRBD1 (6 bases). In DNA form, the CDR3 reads TGTGCCAGTAGTCCGGACAGCTATGGCTACACCTTC. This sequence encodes CASSPDSYGYTF.